Presented here are 14 T cell receptor beta chains from one specimen sequenced in a study of cytomegalovirus exposure and HLA in healthy donors. The PCR used 60 Vbeta and 13 Jbeta primers. TCRdb's copy holds only in-frame clones and misses some; the assay was immunoSEQ multiplex PCR. The sample has around 200,000 clones, about 74% seen once. The specimen was PBMCs. These receptors all come from a man aged 40-55 years in good health and CMV-seronegative.

The chain employs TRBV7-2 and TRBJ1-2, with a weak D call TRBD1 (5 bases). The CDR3 runs 15 residues. V lost 5 bases and J lost 4, with 17 bases in between. The germline V gene encodes CDR1 SGHTA and CDR2 FQGNSA. CDR3: CASSAQGSYSYGYTF. CDR3 in DNA: TGTGCCAGCAGCGCGCAGGGTTCTTATTCCTATGGCTACACCTTC.

The CDR3: CASSPVAGNTIYF. CDR3 nucleotide sequence: TGTGCCAGCAGCCCCGTGGCCGGAAACACCATATATTTT. The gene calls are TRBV6-5 and TRBJ1-3; D call uncertain. Germline CDR1 MNHEY, CDR2 SVGAGI. The CDR3 spans 13 residues. V lost 6 bases, J lost 4 bases, and 10 bases lay in between.

This chain joins TRBV25-1 and TRBJ1-2, with unresolved D. The CDR3 sequence is 14 residues long. CDR1 MGHDK and CDR2 SYGVNS come from the germline V gene. V lost 6 bases, J lost 0 bases, and 11 bases lay in between. CDR3 in amino acids: CASSVTGSNYGYTF. For the CDR3, the DNA is TGTGCCAGCAGCGTGACTGGATCTAACTATGGCTACACCTTC.

This clone has just a few counts. The V and J genes are TRBV28 and TRBJ2-3; D remains ambiguous. This CDR3 has 15 residues. Germline CDR1 and CDR2: MDHEN and SYDVKM. With 3 bases removed from V and 7 bases from J, the gap between germline ends came to 17 bases. CDR3 DNA sequence: TGTGCCAGCAGTTTCACCCTAGTGGGTACTAATACGCAGTATTTT. As protein: CASSFTLVGTNTQYF.

The chain has TRBV2 and TRBJ2-7; perhaps TRBD1 as D (6 bases). The germline V gene has CDR1 SNHLY and CDR2 FYNNEI. The CDR3 is 15 amino acids. V lost 6 bases to trimming and J lost 0 bases, with 15 bases between them. CDR3 sequence (DNA): TGTGCCAGCAGCCCTACAGGGTTTAGCTCCTACGAGCAGTACTTC. Protein: CASSPTGFSSYEQYF.

The V gene is TRBV30, the J gene TRBJ2-5, with 8 bases lining up with TRBD1. Judging by the DNA end, TRBJ2-7 fits better; the J call may be wrong. The CDR3 length is 11 residues. The germline gives CDR1 GTSNPN, CDR2 SVGIG (reference sequence). The CDR3: CALQGDHEQYF. In DNA, the CDR3 is TGTGCCTTACAGGGGGACCACGAGCAGTACTTC.

This chain links TRBV25-1 with TRBJ2-7; 9 nucleotides match TRBD1. Germline assignment: CDR1 MGHDK and CDR2 SYGVNS. V lost 9 bases, J lost 3 bases, and 9 bases stayed unmatched. The CDR3 is made up of 14 amino acids. CDR3 residues: CASSPGTGLYEQYF. CDR3 coding DNA: TGTGCCAGTTCCCCTGGGACAGGGCTCTACGAGCAGTACTTC.

The V gene is TRBV6-5, the J gene TRBJ1-5, with D tentatively TRBD1 (6 bases). Germline-derived CDR1 and CDR2 are MNHEY and SVGAGI. CDR3 length: 15 residues. With 0 bases removed from V and 5 bases from J, the gap between germline ends came to 11 bases. The CDR3 DNA is TGTGCCAGCAGTTACTCGGGGGCGGGTGATCAGCCCCAGCATTTT. Translating it yields CASSYSGAGDQPQHF.

This rearrangement joins TRBV21-1 to TRBJ2-2; whether TRBD1, the table's D call, matches the DNA was not checked. TRBV21-1 is a documented pseudogene. The CDR3 covers 15 residues. The CDR3 loop is CASSRGQSNTGELFF. The CDR3 coding sequence is TGTGCCAGCAGCAGGGGACAGTCGAACACCGGGGAGCTGTTTTTT.

The J gene is TRBJ2-1, the V gene TRBV30; possibly TRBD2 for D (5 bases). Deletions cut 2 bases from V and 4 bases from J, with 9 bases between. The CDR3 consists of 13 residues. Germline lookup yields CDR1 GTSNPN and CDR2 SVGIG (reference sequence). Here the CDR3 reads CAWSPTSYNEQFF. Here the CDR3 DNA reads TGTGCCTGGAGTCCCACTAGTTACAATGAGCAGTTCTTC.

The chain employs TRBV10-3 and TRBJ2-5; 10 bases are a match to TRBD1. The CDR3 is 14 amino acids. V gave up 6 bases and J gave up 11 bases; unmatched junction bases: 12. CDR1 is ENHRY, CDR2 SYGVKD, per germline. CDR3 loop: CAISDPPGTGEQYF. CDR3 nucleotides: TGTGCCATCAGCGACCCCCCCGGGACAGGGGAGCAGTACTTC.

This rearrangement joins TRBV27 to TRBJ2-1; 16 bases agree with TRBD2. V lost 8 bases to trimming and J lost 3 bases; unmatched junction nucleotides: 16. CDR1 is MNHEY and CDR2 is SMNVEV in the germline V gene (reference sequence). The CDR3 has 20 amino acids. The CDR3 loop reads CASRIQGLAGGGWRYNEQFF. CDR3 nucleotides: TGTGCCAGCCGGATTCAGGGACTAGCGGGAGGGGGTTGGCGCTACAATGAGCAGTTCTTC.

V is TRBV19 and J is TRBJ1-5; 8 bases map to TRBD1. The ends lost 7 bases at V and 7 bases at J; junction bases unmatched: 9. The CDR3 runs 14 residues. CDR1 is LNHDA, CDR2 SQIVND, per germline (reference sequence). The CDR3 loop is CASTSRQGYQPQHF. CDR3 sequence (DNA): TGTGCCAGTACTTCCCGACAGGGGTACCAGCCCCAGCATTTT.

The chain has TRBV5-4 and TRBJ2-3; 9 bases fit TRBD1. CDR1 and CDR2 from the germline V gene are SGHNT and YYREEE (reference sequence). This CDR3 comprises 16 residues. J was trimmed by 1 base and V by 3 bases; bases with no gene match: 6. CDR3 bases: TGTGCCAGCAGCTCTGGTACAGGGGGCGGCACAGATACGCAGTATTTT. Its translation: CASSSGTGGGTDTQYF.